Listed below are T cell receptor beta chains from one sample, sequenced in a study of T-cell memory formation after mild COVID-19. A single record per CDR3 protein comes from TCRdb applying MiXCR to the 5' RACE reads. The data contain some 440,000 distinct CDR3 sequences, around 25% of them singletons. Sequencing input: PBMCs or a T cell subset sorted from them (not recorded which). All receptors derive from an adult woman who had mild COVID-19 (a few samples of this study predate the infection). Cell type and time point are not known. Each CDR3 is given with its conserved first and last residue. The D gene is left open where the match is weak. A clone size is listed for some rows: how often the clone was seen (once, few, many), or a class if it is expanded.

15	TRBD1	TRBV7-9	TRBJ2-7	.	TGTGCCAGCAGCCCAACCGGGACAGGGCGCTTCGAGCAGTACTTC	CASSPTGTGRFEQYF
15	.	TRBV28	TRBJ2-2	few	TGTGCCAGCAGTCTTCCAGGGACGGACACCGGGGAGCTGTTTTTT	CASSLPGTDTGELFF
15	TRBD1	TRBV20-1	TRBJ2-3	many	TGCAGTGCTAAGCGGACAGGGGGCGAAACAGATACGCAGTATTTT	CSAKRTGGETDTQYF
15	TRBD2	TRBV6-4	TRBJ2-3	.	TGTGCCAGCAGTGAGGGACTAGGGTCCACAGATACGCAGTATTTT	CASSEGLGSTDTQYF
15	.	TRBV6-5	TRBJ1-6	few	TGTGCCAGCAGTTACTCGTTAGGGGTTAATTCACCCCTCCACTTT	CASSYSLGVNSPLHF
12	.	TRBV14	TRBJ1-2	.	TGTGCCAGCAGCCGAGAGACCTATGGCTACACCTTC	CASSRETYGYTF
15	TRBD2	TRBV5-5	TRBJ2-1	.	TGTGCCAGCAGCTTGTATACTAGCGGGAACAATGAGCAGTTCTTC	CASSLYTSGNNEQFF
14	.	TRBV24-1	TRBJ2-5	few	TGTGCCACCAGTGATCCAGCGTGGGGGGAGACCCAGTACTTC	CATSDPAWGETQYF
19	.	TRBV12-3/TRBV12-4	TRBJ2-3	few	TGTGCCAGCAGTTCTGGGTGGGGTAGCCGAACCTCTAGCACAGATACGCAGTATTTT	CASSSGWGSRTSSTDTQYF
12	.	TRBV20-1	TRBJ1-1	.	TGCAGTGCTAGATCAAGGGACACTGAAGCTTTCTTT	CSARSRDTEAFF
15	.	TRBV10-3	TRBJ2-7	.	TGTGCCGGGCCTTGGCCCCTAAGGGGGGCCTACGAGCAGTACTTC	CAGPWPLRGAYEQYF
14	.	TRBV5-1	TRBJ2-2	few	TGCGCCAGCACGGACAGACCGAACACCGGGGAGCTGTTTTTT	CASTDRPNTGELFF
16	.	TRBV4-1	TRBJ1-1	.	TGCGCCAGCAGCCGCGCACCGCGACAGGTCAGCACTGAAGCTTTCTTT	CASSRAPRQVSTEAFF
13	.	TRBV7-2	TRBJ2-1	.	TGTGCCAGCAGCTTAGAGGCGGGAAATGAGCAGTTCTTC	CASSLEAGNEQFF
13	TRBD2	TRBV6-5	TRBJ2-5	.	TGTGCCAGCAGGCCAGCGGGGATTGAGACCCAGTACTTC	CASRPAGIETQYF
16	TRBD1	TRBV11-2	TRBJ1-1	few	TGTGCCAGCAGCTCAAGGATGACAGGGATGAACACTGAAGCTTTCTTT	CASSSRMTGMNTEAFF
16	.	TRBV12-3/TRBV12-4	TRBJ2-7	.	TGTGCCAGCAGTTATGTCCTGGTACAGGGTAGGAACGAGCAGTACTTC	CASSYVLVQGRNEQYF
15	.	TRBV15	TRBJ2-7	few	TGTGCCACCAGCAGAGATACGACAGGAACCTACGAGCAGTACTTC	CATSRDTTGTYEQYF
15	.	TRBV6-2/TRBV6-3	TRBJ2-6	few	TGTGCCAGCATTTCTTACTCGACTGGGGCCAACGTCCTGACTTTC	CASISYSTGANVLTF
16	TRBD2	TRBV24-1	TRBJ2-5	.	TGTGCCACCAGTGATTCTCCGGGACTAGCGAAAGAGACCCAGTACTTC	CATSDSPGLAKETQYF
17	.	TRBV7-8	TRBJ1-2	few	TGTGCCAGCAGCTTAGGAGAGGACGGAAGAACTAACTATGGCTACACCTTC	CASSLGEDGRTNYGYTF
16	TRBD2	TRBV7-3	TRBJ2-5	.	TGTGCCAGCAGCTTAAATAGCGGGGGGGCCATAGAGACCCAGTACTTC	CASSLNSGGAIETQYF
14	TRBD2	TRBV20-1	TRBJ2-1	few	TGCAGTGCGAGACCACTAGCGGGAGTCTATGAGCAGTTCTTC	CSARPLAGVYEQFF
14	.	TRBV11-2	TRBJ1-5	few	TGTGCCAGCAGCTTAGCGGGGGAGGATCAGCCCCAGCATTTT	CASSLAGEDQPQHF
16	.	TRBV9	TRBJ1-1	.	TGTGCCAGCAGCGTAGCTACCCAGGGGATCAACACTGAAGCTTTCTTT	CASSVATQGINTEAFF
18	TRBD2	TRBV20-1	TRBJ2-7	few	TGCAGTGCTAGAGCGGGAGGGACCACCTTTAGTATGGTCCACGAGCAGTACTTC	CSARAGGTTFSMVHEQYF
13	.	TRBV30	TRBJ2-5	.	TGTGCCTGGAGTGGATACCCCCCCGAGACCCAGTACTTC	CAWSGYPPETQYF
14	.	TRBV4-3	TRBJ2-7	few	TGCGCCAGCAGCCTAAGTCAGGGTTTGGGCGAGCAGTACTTC	CASSLSQGLGEQYF
15	.	TRBV18	TRBJ2-5	.	TGTGCCAGCTCACGCCGGGAAGGAACCCAAGAGACCCAGTACTTC	CASSRREGTQETQYF
13	.	TRBV3-1	TRBJ2-2	few	TGTGCCAGCAGCCAGACGATGGGCGGGGAGCTGTTTTTT	CASSQTMGGELFF
20	TRBD2	TRBV7-2	TRBJ2-2	once	TGTGCCAGCAGCTTAACCCTTAGACTAGCGGGAGGGCCTTTCGGCGGGGAGCTGTTTTTT	CASSLTLRLAGGPFGGELFF
16	TRBD1	TRBV24-1	TRBJ2-6	.	TGTGCCACCAGCAATCTCAGGGGGACTGGGGCCAACGTCCTGACTTTC	CATSNLRGTGANVLTF
16	TRBD1	TRBV4-2	TRBJ2-7	.	TGTGCCAGCAGCCAAGAGGGTGGTACAGGGGGCAGGGAGCAGTACTTC	CASSQEGGTGGREQYF
14	TRBD2	TRBV29-1	TRBJ2-1	few	TGCAGCGTTTCACCTAGCGGGAGAGGGGAACCACAGTTCTTC	CSVSPSGRGEPQFF
16	.	TRBV3-1	TRBJ2-7	.	TGTGCCAGCAGCCAAAGGTTAGGAAGAGGGCTCTACGAGCAGTACTTC	CASSQRLGRGLYEQYF
13	.	TRBV7-9	TRBJ2-3	.	TGTGCCATCCCGGGACTCCGGGCGGGTACGCAGTATTTT	CAIPGLRAGTQYF
18	.	TRBV6-1	TRBJ1-5	.	TGTGCCAGCAGTGAATTAAGGCAGGGGAGAGGAGGCAATCAGCCCCAGCATTTT	CASSELRQGRGGNQPQHF
16	TRBD1	TRBV7-6	TRBJ2-3	few	TGTGCCAGCAGCCCAACTCGGGACAGGGAACCAGATACGCAGTATTTT	CASSPTRDREPDTQYF
14	.	TRBV7-2	TRBJ2-7	few	TGTGCCAGCAGCTTAGCTGAAGGCACCTACGAGCAGTACTTC	CASSLAEGTYEQYF
15	.	TRBV4-2	TRBJ2-5	few	TGTGCCAGCAGCCAAGTAGGAGGGGTCCGAGAGACCCAGTACTTC	CASSQVGGVRETQYF
15	.	TRBV7-2	TRBJ2-1	.	TGTGCCAGCAGCTTATCCGGGAACGATTACAATGAGCAGTTCTTC	CASSLSGNDYNEQFF
14	.	TRBV12-3/TRBV12-4	TRBJ1-1	.	TGTGCCAGCAGTCCTTTACAGGGATCCGCTGAAGCTTTCTTT	CASSPLQGSAEAFF
13	.	TRBV7-9	TRBJ2-3	few	TGTGCCACCAGGGGCGGGGCCTACGATACGCAGTATTTT	CATRGGAYDTQYF
13	.	TRBV24-1	TRBJ2-7	few	TGTGCCACCAGTGATAAAGTATCCTACGAGCAGTACTTC	CATSDKVSYEQYF
16	.	TRBV24-1	TRBJ1-1	few	TGTGCCACCAGTGATTTGGGCTACAGAGCTGCTCCTGAAGCTTTCTTT	CATSDLGYRAAPEAFF
17	.	TRBV9	TRBJ2-2	.	TGTGCCAGCAGCGTAGCCCGGCCCAGGGAGGCGACCGGGGAGCTGTTTTTT	CASSVARPREATGELFF
16	TRBD1	TRBV19	TRBJ1-3	.	TGTGCCAGTAGTATACCTGGACAGGGGATAAGGGACACCATATATTTT	CASSIPGQGIRDTIYF
14	.	TRBV6-6	TRBJ2-7	.	TGTGCCAGCAGTTACTCAGGGACATTCTACGAGCAGTACTTC	CASSYSGTFYEQYF
16	TRBD1	TRBV4-1	TRBJ2-7	few	TGCGCCAGCAGCCAAGCGCCCCTAGACAGGGGGTACGAGCAGTACTTC	CASSQAPLDRGYEQYF
15	.	TRBV5-1	TRBJ2-3	.	TGCGCCAGCAGCGGTCTTAGGGGAAACACAGATACGCAGTATTTT	CASSGLRGNTDTQYF
17	TRBD2	TRBV4-1	TRBJ2-5	few	TGCGCCAGCAGCCAAGTAAATTTGGGACTAGAGTCGGAGACCCAGTACTTC	CASSQVNLGLESETQYF
15	TRBD1	TRBV6-1	TRBJ1-2	.	TGTGCCAGCAGTGTTTGGACAGGGGGCAGTTATGGCTACACCTTC	CASSVWTGGSYGYTF
15	TRBD2	TRBV7-9	TRBJ2-3	few	TGTGCCAGCAGCCCTAGGACTAGCGGGGGAGATACGCAGTATTTT	CASSPRTSGGDTQYF
17	.	TRBV6-5	TRBJ1-6	.	TGTGCCAGCAGTTACTCGAGGCAGTCCAACCCAAATTCACCCCTCCACTTT	CASSYSRQSNPNSPLHF
15	.	TRBV5-1	TRBJ2-1	.	TGCGCCAGCACCCTTGGGGGCAGTTTCTACAATGAGCAGTTCTTC	CASTLGGSFYNEQFF
16	.	TRBV7-2	TRBJ2-3	few	TGTGCCAGCAGCTTGCATTCGGACCTGCCTACAGATACGCAGTATTTT	CASSLHSDLPTDTQYF
13	.	TRBV28	TRBJ1-5	.	TGTGCCAGCAGGACAGCTCCCAATCAGCCCCAGCATTTT	CASRTAPNQPQHF